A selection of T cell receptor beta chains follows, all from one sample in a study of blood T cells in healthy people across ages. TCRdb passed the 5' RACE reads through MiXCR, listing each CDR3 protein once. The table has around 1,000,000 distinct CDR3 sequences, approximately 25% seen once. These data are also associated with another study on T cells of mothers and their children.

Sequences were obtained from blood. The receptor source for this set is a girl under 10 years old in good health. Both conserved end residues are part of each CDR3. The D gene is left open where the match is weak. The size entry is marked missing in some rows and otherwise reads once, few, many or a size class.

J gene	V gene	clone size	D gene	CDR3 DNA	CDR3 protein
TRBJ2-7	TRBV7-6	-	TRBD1	TGTGCCAGCAGCCCACGACAGGGGCCGGACGAGCAGTACTTC	CASSPRQGPDEQYF
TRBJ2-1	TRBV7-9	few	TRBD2	TGTGCCAGCAGCACTGTCGACCAGAGCGGGAAGAATGAGCAGTTCTTC	CASSTVDQSGKNEQFF
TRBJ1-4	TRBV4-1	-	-	TGCGCCAGCAGCCATCCGGAGGGTGAAAAACTGTTTTTT	CASSHPEGEKLFF
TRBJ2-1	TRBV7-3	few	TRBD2	TGTGCCAGCAGCTTAATTAGCGGGGGAGGCTTCCACAATGAGCAGTTCTTC	CASSLISGGGFHNEQFF
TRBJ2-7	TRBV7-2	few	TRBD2	TGTGCCAGCAGCTTATTCTTGGCTAGCGGGTACGAGCAGTACTTC	CASSLFLASGYEQYF
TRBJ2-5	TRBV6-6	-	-	TGTGCCAGCAGTTATTTGGGTCTTAACCAAGAGACCCAGTACTTC	CASSYLGLNQETQYF
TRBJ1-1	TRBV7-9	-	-	TGTGCCAGCAGCTTAGCTCCAGGGAGCGCTTTCTTT	CASSLAPGSAFF
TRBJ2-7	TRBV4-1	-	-	TGCGCCAGCAGCCCCCCCGGACAGTACGAGCAGTACTTC	CASSPPGQYEQYF
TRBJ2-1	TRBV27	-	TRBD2	TGTGCCAGCAGTTTATCTATTCTCTCTATAGCGGGAGGATTAGAGGAGCAGTTCTTC	CASSLSILSIAGGLEEQFF
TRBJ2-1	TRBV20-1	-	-	TGCAGTGCTACGGCGGACTCCTACAATGAGCAGTTCTTC	CSATADSYNEQFF
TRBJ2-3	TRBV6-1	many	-	TGTGCCAGCAGTCAACAGGATACGCAGTATTTT	CASSQQDTQYF
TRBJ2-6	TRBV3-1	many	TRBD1	TGTGCCAGCAGATGGACAGGCTCTGGGGCCAACGTCCTGACTTTC	CASRWTGSGANVLTF
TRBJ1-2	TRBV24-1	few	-	TGTGCCACCAGTGACTTGACGTCGTCCTATGGCTACACCTTC	CATSDLTSSYGYTF
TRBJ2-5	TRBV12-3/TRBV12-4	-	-	TGTGCCAGCAGCTTCGGGGAGGCTGGGACCCAGTACTTC	CASSFGEAGTQYF
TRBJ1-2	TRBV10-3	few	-	TGTGCCATCAGCGAAGGGACGTCGGCGAACTATGGCTACACCTTC	CAISEGTSANYGYTF
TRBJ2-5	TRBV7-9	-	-	TGTGCCAGCAGCTCGATCGAGGCCGGGGAGACCCAGTACTTC	CASSSIEAGETQYF
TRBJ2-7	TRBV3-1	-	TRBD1	TGTGCCAGCAGCCAAGACGGGGCGACAGGGCTCGAGCAGTACTTC	CASSQDGATGLEQYF
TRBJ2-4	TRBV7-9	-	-	TGTGCCAGCAGCCAATCCTTGGGGGGCAAAAACATTCAGTACTTC	CASSQSLGGKNIQYF
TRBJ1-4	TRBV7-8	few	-	TGTGCCAGCAGCTGGGCAGGGGCAACTAATGAAAAACTGTTTTTT	CASSWAGATNEKLFF
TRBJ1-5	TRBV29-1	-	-	TGCAGCGTTCAACATAACATTGATCAGCCCCAGCATTTT	CSVQHNIDQPQHF
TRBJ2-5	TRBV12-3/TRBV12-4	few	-	TGTGCCAGCAGCACTGTGGAGGGGAGTGGACAAGAGACCCAGTACTTC	CASSTVEGSGQETQYF
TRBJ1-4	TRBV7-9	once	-	TGTGCCAGCAGCCCCCAGGAGGCAGAGGCAACTAATGAAAAACTGTTTTTT	CASSPQEAEATNEKLFF
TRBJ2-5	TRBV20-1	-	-	TGCAGTGCTAGAGATCCCGCAGGGCCCCAAGAGACCCAGTACTTC	CSARDPAGPQETQYF
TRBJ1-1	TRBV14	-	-	TGTGCCAGCAGCCTCCAACTGAGAATGAACACTGAAGCTTTCTTT	CASSLQLRMNTEAFF
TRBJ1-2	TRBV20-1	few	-	TGCAGTGCTATGATAGGCTATGGCTACACCTTC	CSAMIGYGYTF
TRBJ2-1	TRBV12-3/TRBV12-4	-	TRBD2	TGTGCCAGCAGCCCCATCACTAGCGGGCTCGATGAGCAGTTCTTC	CASSPITSGLDEQFF
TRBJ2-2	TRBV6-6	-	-	TGTGCCAGCAGGGGGACTGAGGGATACTCCGGGGAGCTGTTTTTT	CASRGTEGYSGELFF
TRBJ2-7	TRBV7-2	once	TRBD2	TGTGCCAGCAGCTTTGGGACTAGCGGGAACGAGCAGTACTTC	CASSFGTSGNEQYF
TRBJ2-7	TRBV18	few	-	TGTGCCAGCTCACCACGTCTTTGGACTACAGCCTACGAGCAGTACTTC	CASSPRLWTTAYEQYF
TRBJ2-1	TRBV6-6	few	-	TGTGTCAGCTCGGGGTACGATGAGCAGTTCTTC	CVSSGYDEQFF
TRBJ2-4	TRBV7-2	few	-	TGTGTCAGCAGCTTAGGGACCAACAAAAACATTCAGTACTTC	CVSSLGTNKNIQYF
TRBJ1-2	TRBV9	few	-	TGTGCCAGCAGCGTAGCTTGGGGGAAAGCTAACTATGGCTACACCTTC	CASSVAWGKANYGYTF
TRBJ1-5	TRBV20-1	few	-	TGCAGTGCCTACTCAGGACAATTTGGACAGCCCCAGCATTTT	CSAYSGQFGQPQHF
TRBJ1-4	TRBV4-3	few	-	TGCGCCAGCAGCCAAGATCGGGACTTCACACCCGAAAAACTGTTTTTT	CASSQDRDFTPEKLFF
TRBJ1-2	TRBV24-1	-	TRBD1	TGTGCCACCAAAGGGACAGGGGGCGGCGGCTACACCTTC	CATKGTGGGGYTF
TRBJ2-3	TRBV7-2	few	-	TGTGCCAGCAGCCGTAGCGGTTACACAGATACGCAGTATTTT	CASSRSGYTDTQYF
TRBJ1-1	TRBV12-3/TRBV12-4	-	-	TGTGCCAGCAGTTTAGCGCTTACCACTGAAGCTTTCTTT	CASSLALTTEAFF
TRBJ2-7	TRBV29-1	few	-	TGCAGCGTATCACAGGAGCTAGACTACGAGCAGTACTTC	CSVSQELDYEQYF
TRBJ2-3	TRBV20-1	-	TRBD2	TGCAGTGCTCCTGTTTTTCGCGGGAGGGTAGATACGCAGTATTTT	CSAPVFRGRVDTQYF
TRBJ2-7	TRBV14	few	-	TGTGCCAGCAGCCAGGGAAGGATACCATGCTACGAGCAGTACTTC	CASSQGRIPCYEQYF
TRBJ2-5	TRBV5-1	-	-	TGCGCCAGCAGCTTGTTTGGGGAACCCCGTGAGGGGGCCCAGTACTTC	CASSLFGEPREGAQYF
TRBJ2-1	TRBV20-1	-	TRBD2	TGCAGTGCTACCGGACTAGCAGACCTCAATGAGCAGTTCTTC	CSATGLADLNEQFF
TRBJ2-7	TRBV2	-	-	TGTGCCAGCAGACCATCACCCATCTACGAGCAGTACTTC	CASRPSPIYEQYF
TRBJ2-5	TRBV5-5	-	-	TGTGCCAGCAGCTTGGTTTTTGAGACCCAGTACTTC	CASSLVFETQYF
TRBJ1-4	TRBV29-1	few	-	TGCAGCGCCGGGGGGGCAGTAGAAAAACTGTTTTTT	CSAGGAVEKLFF
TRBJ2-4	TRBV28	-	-	TGTGCCAGCAGTGCCGAACTGTTCAAAAACATTCAGTACTTC	CASSAELFKNIQYF
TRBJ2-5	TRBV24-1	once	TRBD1	TGTGCCACCAGTGGCCCGGGACAGGGGGGAGAGACCCAGTACTTC	CATSGPGQGGETQYF
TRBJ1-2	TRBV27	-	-	TGTGCCAGCAGTTTAATTGCAGGGCCCTCTTATGGCTACACCTTC	CASSLIAGPSYGYTF
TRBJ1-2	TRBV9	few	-	TGTGCCAGCAGCGTAGGACAGGTCGGAGGCTACACCTTC	CASSVGQVGGYTF
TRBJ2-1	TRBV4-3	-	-	TGCGCCAGCAGCTTTCGTGCTACGGGGACCGACTACAATGAGCAGTTCTTC	CASSFRATGTDYNEQFF
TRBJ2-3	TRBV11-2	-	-	TGTGCCAGCAGCTTAGAAAACGCCGGGGCTAGCACAGATACGCAGTATTTT	CASSLENAGASTDTQYF
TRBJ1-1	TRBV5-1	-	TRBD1	TGCGCCAGCAGCTGGACTCGGGAAGGGACAGACACTGAAGCTTTCTTT	CASSWTREGTDTEAFF
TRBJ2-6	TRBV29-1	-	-	TGCAGCGTTCTAGCGACTAGTTTCTCTGGGGCCAACGTCCTGACTTTC	CSVLATSFSGANVLTF
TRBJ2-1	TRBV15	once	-	TGTGCCACCAGCAGAGAGCCAGGGGCGCACAATGAGCAGTTCTTC	CATSREPGAHNEQFF
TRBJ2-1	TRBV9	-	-	TGTGCCAGCAGCGTAGAAGAGCGAGCGCAGTTCTTC	CASSVEERAQFF